This TCR beta chain was captured by sequencing in a study of T-cell reconstitution after alpha-beta-depleted transplantation in children. Study conclusions and caveats: Newly generated T cells supplied most T-cell counts and diversity one year post-transplant. Some patients owed their high day-60 TCRbeta diversity to surviving recipient T cells and thymic progenitors. Two months or so post-transplant, alpha-beta T cells reportedly derived from several hundred expanded graft clones.

This clonotype has just a few counts. Its antigen remains unknown. There are 15 residues in the CDR3. Germline V lookup: CDR1 SEHNR, CDR2 FQNEAQ (reference sequence). Trimming shortened V by 5 bases and J by 0 bases, and 13 bases separated the two germline ends. Unique molecular identifiers tagged the TCRbeta library. TCRdb ran MiXCR on the PCR reads and lists one entry per CDR3 protein. Seen here are 800,000 to 1,000,000 distinct CDR3 sequences, roughly 29% observed once, and the top ten hold under 30%. The sequence was collected from a boy under three years old who had a stem cell transplant for SCID, so the T cells may come from the graft donor. This rearrangement joins TRBV7-9 to TRBJ1-1; D uncertain. This material consisted of PBMCs, mostly from graft donor cells, taken 360 days after TCRalphabeta/CD19-depleted stem cell transplant. The CDR3 DNA reads as TGTGCCAGCAGCCCACGCAGGTCTTTGAACACTGAAGCTTTCTTT. This encodes CASSPRRSLNTEAFF. Full variable domain (outside the CDR3, taken from reference TRBV7-9 and TRBJ1-1): DTGVSQNPRHKITKRGQNVTFRCDPISEHNRLYWYRQTLGQGPEFLTYFQNEAQLEKSRLLSDRFSAERPKGSFSTLEIQRTEQGDSAMYLCASSPRRSLNTEAFFGQGTRLTVV.